This T cell receptor beta chain was captured in a study of blood T cell repertoires in COVID-19. This CDR3 is built from 15 residues. CDR1 is SGHRS and CDR2 is YFSETQ in the germline V gene. The J segment lost 4 bases and the V segment lost 4 bases, leaving 8 bases of the junction unmatched. Measured with immunoSEQ multiplex PCR; TCRdb has only the in-frame clones, and not every one. Among fewer than 200,000 clones listed, 85% were seen once. V usage is TRBV5-1 and J usage is TRBJ2-1; 7 bases are a match to TRBD1. The receptor was isolated from an elderly woman with COVID-19, enrolled during active disease. The material sequenced was peripheral blood. This CDR3 is CASSLQGTLYNEQFF. In DNA form, the CDR3 reads TGCGCCAGCAGCCTACAGGGGACCCTGTACAATGAGCAGTTCTTC.